The 30 T cell receptor beta chains below all came from one sample that was sequenced in a study of human T cells and chemical hapten exposure. Each CDR3 protein is one row after TCRdb ran MiXCR on the RACE reads. This sample has some 400,000 distinct CDR3 sequences; nearly 5% occur once, and the top ten carry 2% to 2.5%. Time point here: patch test 1, 2 weeks after DPC sensitization. Treatment: therapeutic diphenylcyclopropenone sensitization with weekly scalp DPC. Sequenced here: whole blood, sampled in connection with sensitization to the hapten diphenylcyclopropenone (DPC). The receptors originated from a woman aged 50 to 60 with alopecia areata. Some clones in this sample may be carry-over from other donors' samples.

V is TRBV3-1 and J is TRBJ1-1; TRBD1 might be the D (5 bases). Germline V CDR1 and CDR2: LGHDT, YNNKEL (reference sequence). V was pared by 3 bases and J by 4 bases, with 9 bases between. The length of the CDR3 is 13 residues. The CDR3 sequence is CASSQGVATEAFF. CDR3 DNA: TGTGCCAGCAGCCAGGGGGTAGCCACTGAAGCTTTCTTT.

This rearrangement joins TRBV7-2 to TRBJ1-2; tentative D call: TRBD1 (5 bases). Germline CDR1 is SGHTA and CDR2 is FQGNSA. The CDR3 is made up of 17 amino acids. Trimming cost V 1 base and J 0 bases, with 15 bases left between them. The CDR3 is CASSLVGPGSSNYGYTF. In DNA form, the CDR3 reads TGTGCCAGCAGCTTAGTGGGGCCAGGGAGTTCTAACTATGGCTACACCTTC. The full variable domain, in which reference TRBV7-2 and TRBJ1-2 provide the parts outside the CDR3, is GAGVSQSPSNKVTEKGKDVELRCDPISGHTALYWYRQSLGQGLEFLIYFQGNSAPDKSGLPSDRFSAERTGGSVSTLTIQRTQQEDSAVYLCASSLVGPGSSNYGYTFGSGTRLTVV.

The rearrangement links TRBV6-2 or TRBV6-3 to TRBJ2-1; TRBD2 matches at 8 bases. The CDR3 contains 14 residues. From germline, CDR1 is MNHEY and CDR2 SVGEGT. J gave up 2 bases and V 6 bases, and 3 bases lay outside the gene matches. CDR3 sequence reads: CASRRGAPYNEQFF. CDR3 nucleotide sequence: TGTGCCAGCAGGCGGGGGGCCCCCTACAATGAGCAGTTCTTC.

This clonotype was observed a handful of times. The chain links TRBV10-3 to TRBJ2-1; tentatively, D is TRBD2 (6 bases). This CDR3 is 13 amino acids long. Trimming shortened V by 8 bases and J by 8 bases, and 16 bases separated the two germline ends. CDR1 and CDR2 from the germline V gene are ENHRY and SYGVKD. CDR3 sequence (DNA): TGTGCCATCGGGACTGGACCTCGCTATGAGCAGTTCTTC. Translation: CAIGTGPRYEQFF.

This clonotype was observed a handful of times. The chain has TRBV30 and TRBJ1-5, with D tentatively TRBD1 (5 bases). Germline-derived CDR1 and CDR2 are GTSNPN and SVGIG (reference sequence). The CDR3 runs 15 residues. Trimming shortened V by 0 bases and J by 4 bases, and 13 bases separated the two germline ends. In nucleotides, the CDR3 is TGTGCCTGGAGTGTACGGGCAGGGCTAAATCAGCCCCAGCATTTT. Residues: CAWSVRAGLNQPQHF.

The sample holds a few counts of this clonotype. J is TRBJ1-1 and V is TRBV7-9, with D perhaps matching TRBD1 (6 bases). This CDR3 comprises 15 residues. V dropped 5 bases and J dropped 0 bases, with 13 bases sitting between them. Germline assignment: CDR1 SEHNR and CDR2 FQNEAQ (reference sequence). CDR3 in DNA: TGTGCCAGCAGCATTGAGGGGGGCATGAACACTGAAGCTTTCTTT. Protein sequence: CASSIEGGMNTEAFF.

This clonotype was seen many times. This CDR3 reads CASSQGQSRTSPLHF. In nucleotides, the CDR3 is TGTGCCAGCTCTCAAGGGCAGTCTCGAACTTCACCCCTCCACTTT. The V and J genes are TRBV28 and TRBJ1-6; D unresolved. The CDR3 loop spans 15 amino acids. Germline V gene lookup returns CDR1 MDHEN and CDR2 SYDVKM. V dropped 8 bases and J dropped 9 bases, with 20 bases sitting between them.

This clonotype was observed at least ten times. The chain employs TRBV7-9 and TRBJ1-4, with D perhaps TRBD1 (6 bases). The CDR3 is made up of 14 amino acids. Germline V gene data show CDR1 as SEHNR and CDR2 as FQNEAQ (reference sequence). The V end lost 3 bases, the J end lost 4 bases, and 9 bases lay between the germline ends. CDR3 sequence: CASSFGGGNEKLFF. DNA for the CDR3: TGTGCCAGCAGCTTTGGGGGCGGTAATGAAAAACTGTTTTTT. Full variable domain (rest looked up from reference TRBV7-9 and TRBJ1-4): DTGVSQNPRHKITKRGQNVTFRCDPISEHNRLYWYRQTLGQGPEFLTYFQNEAQLEKSRLLSDRFSAERPKGSFSTLEIQRTEQGDSAMYLCASSFGGGNEKLFFGSGTQLSVL.

This clonotype was observed at least ten times. This chain uses TRBV29-1 with TRBJ2-5; 9 nucleotides align to TRBD1. Germline lookup yields CDR1 SQVTM and CDR2 ANQGSEA. CDR3 length: 15 amino acids. J gave up 3 bases and V 6 bases, and 11 bases lay outside the gene matches. In DNA, the CDR3 is TGCAGCGTAGTCCCCGGGACAGGGAGCGAAGAGACCCAGTACTTC. It codes for CSVVPGTGSEETQYF.

This clonotype was seen repeatedly, ten times or more. This sequence joins TRBV19 and TRBJ2-7; TRBD2 aligns across 8 bases. Germline V gene sequence: CDR1 LNHDA, CDR2 SQIVND (reference sequence). V trimming: 5 bases; J trimming: 0 bases; junction bases outside the gene matches: 6. The CDR3 is 15 residues long. Here the CDR3 DNA reads TGTGCCAGTAGTGTTCTAGCGGGTAGCTCCTACGAGCAGTACTTC. This codes for CASSVLAGSSYEQYF.

This clonotype has ten or more counts. This rearrangement joins TRBV3-1 to TRBJ2-3; 8 nucleotides match TRBD1. The ends lost 1 base at V and 7 bases at J; junction bases unmatched: 16. Germline CDR1 and CDR2: LGHDT and YNNKEL (reference sequence). CDR3 length equals 18 residues. CDR3 coding DNA: TGTGCCAGCAGCCAAGGGCCTCCCGGGACAGGTAACACGAATACGCAGTATTTT. It specifies CASSQGPPGTGNTNTQYF.

This clonotype was counted many times. The CDR3 DNA sequence: TGTGCCAGCGGGCCCAAAAACATTCAGTACTTC. It is translated as CASGPKNIQYF. The rearrangement joins TRBV27 to TRBJ2-4; D ambiguous. V lost 8 bases to trimming and J lost 2 bases, with 4 bases between them. Germline V gene lookup returns CDR1 MNHEY and CDR2 SMNVEV (reference sequence). The CDR3 has 11 amino acids.

This clonotype was seen at least ten times. The V call is TRBV3-1, the J call TRBJ2-7, with D maybe TRBD1 (5 bases). V dropped 5 bases and J dropped 1 base, with 15 bases sitting between them. The CDR3 has 15 residues. Germline assignment: CDR1 LGHDT and CDR2 YNNKEL (reference sequence). CDR3 nucleotide sequence: TGTGCCAGCAGCGTTTATCGGACATTGTCCTACGAGCAGTACTTC. Its translation is CASSVYRTLSYEQYF.

This clonotype was seen more than once but under ten times. V gene TRBV6-2 or TRBV6-3 combines with J gene TRBJ2-3; no definite D call. The CDR3 consists of 13 residues. Looked up from germline, CDR1 is MNHEY and CDR2 is SVGEGT. Trimming took off 0 bases at V and 15 bases at J, with 16 bases between the two ends. As DNA, the CDR3 is TGTGCCAGCAGTTACTCGCAGATCAGAATCGGCTATTTT. It yields the protein CASSYSQIRIGYF.

This clonotype was seen a few times. The rearrangement joins TRBV6-2 or TRBV6-3 to TRBJ2-1; a weak D match, TRBD1 (6 bases). Trimming cost V 8 bases and J 7 bases, with 21 bases left between them. The V gene's germline CDR1 is MNHEY and CDR2 SVGEGT. CDR3 length: 15 residues. The CDR3 here is CASGVRQVAGNEQFF. The DNA of the CDR3 is TGTGCCAGCGGGGTTCGACAGGTGGCCGGGAATGAGCAGTTCTTC.

The rearrangement links TRBV28 to TRBJ2-7; D is possibly TRBD1 (6 bases). From germline, CDR1 is MDHEN and CDR2 SYDVKM. This CDR3 region has 14 residues. Trimming cost V 5 bases and J 2 bases, with 13 bases left between them. The CDR3 sequence: CASSPMGQAYEQYF. For the CDR3, the DNA is TGTGCCAGCAGTCCAATGGGACAAGCCTACGAGCAGTACTTC. Based on the CDR3 plus reference TRBV28 and TRBJ2-7, the full variable domain is DVKVTQSSRYLVKRTGEKVFLECVQDMDHENMFWYRQDPGLGLRLIYFSYDVKMKEKGDIPEGYSVSREKKERFSLILESASTNQTSMYLCASSPMGQAYEQYFGPGTRLTVT.

This clonotype was seen repeatedly, ten times or more. The rearrangement uses TRBV2 and TRBJ1-4; D not resolved. The CDR3 is 17 amino acids. Germline V gene data show CDR1 as SNHLY and CDR2 as FYNNEI. Trimming took 4 bases from V and 0 from J, leaving 15 bases between them. CDR3 residues: CASSGSSGPSTNEKLFF. As DNA, the CDR3 is TGTGCCAGCAGTGGGAGTTCTGGGCCTTCAACTAATGAAAAACTGTTTTTT.

This clonotype was recorded many times. The chain links TRBV27 to TRBJ1-1; a weak D match, TRBD1 (6 bases). CDR1 is MNHEY and CDR2 is SMNVEV in the germline V gene (reference sequence). With 4 bases removed from V and 4 bases from J, the gap between germline ends came to 16 bases. CDR3 size: 15 residues. CDR3 amino acids: CASSWSGGPTTEAFF. Written as DNA, the CDR3 is TGTGCCAGCAGTTGGTCGGGGGGCCCTACCACTGAAGCTTTCTTT.

There are many counts of this clonotype. This chain links TRBV28 with TRBJ2-2; perhaps TRBD2 as D (6 bases). The CDR3 has 15 residues. CDR1 is MDHEN, CDR2 SYDVKM, per germline. V lost 2 bases to trimming and J lost 6 bases, with 13 bases between them. The CDR3 DNA is TGTGCCAGCAGTTTAAAGCGGGTGCTTCCCGGGGAGCTGTTTTTT. It encodes CASSLKRVLPGELFF.

This clonotype was observed many times. CDR3: CASSQDRSGTGAYEQYF. The CDR3 nucleotides read TGTGCCAGCAGTCAAGACCGGTCCGGGACCGGTGCCTACGAGCAGTACTTC. The chain is built from TRBV27 and TRBJ2-7; D possibly matches TRBD1 or TRBD2 (5 bases each). V shed 5 bases and J shed 2 bases, with 22 bases lying between them. Germline V gene data show CDR1 as MNHEY and CDR2 as SMNVEV (reference sequence). This CDR3 has 17 amino acids.

This clonotype showed up many times. The chain combines TRBV7-2 with TRBJ2-3; D not resolved. V was pared by 6 bases and J by 4 bases, with 8 bases between. The length of the CDR3 is 12 residues. The V gene's germline CDR1 is SGHTA and CDR2 FQGNSA. The CDR3 nucleotides read TGTGCCAGCAGTTCTTCCGCAGATACGCAGTATTTT. Amino acid sequence: CASSSSADTQYF.

The table lists this clonotype with a count of one. The chain combines TRBV4-2 with TRBJ1-2; 7 bases are shared with TRBD1. V gave up 0 bases and J gave up 13 bases; unmatched junction bases: 5. Germline-derived CDR1 and CDR2 are LGHNA and YNFKEQ. The CDR3 sequence is 12 residues long. In DNA, the CDR3 is TGTGCCAGCAGCCAAGATCGGACAGGACTCACCTTC. This sequence encodes CASSQDRTGLTF.

This clonotype has ten or more counts. The rearrangement joins TRBV2 to TRBJ1-6, with 8 bases that match TRBD1. V lost 3 bases to trimming and J lost 5 bases; unmatched junction nucleotides: 6. From germline, CDR1 is SNHLY and CDR2 FYNNEI. The CDR3 length is 16 residues. This CDR3 reads CASSDDQGAHNSPLHF. The CDR3 region has the DNA TGTGCCAGCAGTGATGATCAGGGGGCCCATAATTCACCCCTCCACTTT.

This clonotype was seen repeatedly, ten times or more. The V call is TRBV12-3 or TRBV12-4, the J call TRBJ1-1, with D tentatively TRBD1 (6 bases). CDR3 length: 17 residues. The ends were cut back, 6 bases at V and 10 bases at J, with 30 bases in the middle. The CDR3 here is CASSAMRSRQDVVSAFF. DNA of the CDR3: TGTGCCAGCAGCGCCATGAGGTCCCGACAGGATGTCGTTTCAGCTTTCTTT.

This clonotype was found many times. The V and J genes are TRBV11-2 and TRBJ2-5; 13 nucleotides agree with TRBD2. The J segment lost 5 bases and the V segment lost 5 bases, leaving 5 bases of the junction unmatched. Germline CDR1 and CDR2: SGHAT and FQNNGV. The CDR3 is made up of 15 amino acids. The CDR3 reads CASSPTSGGPETQYF. CDR3 sequence (DNA): TGTGCCAGCAGCCCGACTAGCGGGGGGCCGGAGACCCAGTACTTC. The entire variable domain, with the rest obtained from reference TRBV11-2 and TRBJ2-5, is as follows: EAGVAQSPRYKIIEKRQSVAFWCNPISGHATLYWYQQILGQGPKLLIQFQNNGVVDDSQLPKDRFSAERLKGVDSTLKIQPAKLEDSAVYLCASSPTSGGPETQYFGPGTRLLVL.

This clonotype was seen at least ten times. The gene calls are TRBV6-5 and TRBJ2-1; 11 nucleotides agree with TRBD2. Germline CDR1 reads MNHEY; CDR2 reads SVGAGI. J gave up 8 bases and V 7 bases, and 10 bases lay outside the gene matches. The CDR3 consists of 15 residues. Written as DNA, the CDR3 is TGTGCCAGCACCAGCATAGCGGGAGGGAACGATGAGCAGTTCTTC. This sequence encodes CASTSIAGGNDEQFF.

This clonotype showed up just a few times. The chain carries TRBV29-1 and TRBJ2-1; the D gene is possibly TRBD2 (5 bases). In germline, CDR1 is SQVTM, CDR2 ANQGSEA. This CDR3 has 14 amino acids. Deletions cut 3 bases from V and 1 base from J, with 10 bases between. CDR3: CSVDRGRSYNEQFF. The CDR3 coding sequence is TGCAGCGTTGACCGGGGTAGGTCCTACAATGAGCAGTTCTTC.

This clonotype showed up many times. This chain connects TRBV10-2 to TRBJ1-1; 7 nucleotides match TRBD1. The CDR3 contains 13 residues. The germline CDR1 and CDR2 sequences are WSHSY and SAAADI. After removal of 0 bases from V and 10 bases from J, the junction contained 5 bases not matched to a gene. This chain's CDR3 is CASSESGRGRAFF. The DNA of the CDR3 is TGCGCCAGCAGTGAGTCAGGAAGGGGGCGAGCTTTCTTT.

Worth noting for this clonotype: This could be a read error, since a much larger clone is one nucleotide away. The V call is TRBV4-2, the J call TRBJ2-3; no reliable D call. V lost 3 bases and J lost 9, with 10 bases in between. This CDR3 region has 12 residues. Germline values: CDR1 LGHNA, CDR2 YNFKEQ. CDR3 nucleotides: TGTGCCAGCAGCCAGAGTGGAGAAACGCAGTATTTT. This translates into CASSQSGETQYF.

This clonotype was picked up many times. Given a much more abundant clone one base away, this may be a read error. V gene TRBV12-3 or TRBV12-4 combines with J gene TRBJ2-2; D might be TRBD2 (5 bases). CDR3 length equals 13 residues. Trimming pared 3 bases from V and 4 bases from J, leaving 6 bases between. The CDR3 spells CASSFRGTGELFF. The CDR3 nucleotides are TGTGCCAGCAGTTTCCGGGGCACCGGGGAGCTGTTTTTT.